Listed here are 27 T cell receptor beta chains from one sample, sequenced in a study of blood T cell repertoires in COVID-19. Libraries were prepared by immunoSEQ multiplex PCR; TCRdb keeps only in-frame clonotypes and omits some of them. The sample consists of about 110,000 clones, roughly 70% of them appearing once. Sequencing input: peripheral blood. The receptors were sampled from a woman between 40 and 50 years old with acute or convalescent COVID-19.

In this sample, this clone turned up a few times. The chain joins TRBV7-2 to TRBJ2-3, with 8 bases fitting TRBD1. CDR1 and CDR2 from the germline V gene are SGHTA and FQGNSA. The trim removed 4 bases at V and 14 bases at J, leaving 8 bases unmatched. The CDR3 consists of 12 residues. CDR3 nucleotides: TGTGCCAGCAGCTCGACAGGGGCCAGGCCGTATTTT. It specifies CASSSTGARPYF.

The rearrangement links TRBV30 to TRBJ2-5, with no clear D. V was trimmed by 2 bases and J by 4 bases, leaving 8 bases between them. In germline, CDR1 is GTSNPN, CDR2 SVGIG (reference sequence). The CDR3 is 12 residues long. The CDR3 loop is CAWSTRGETQYF. The CDR3 nucleotides are TGTGCCTGGAGTACCCGAGGAGAGACCCAGTACTTC.

This clone was counted once. The CDR3 here is CASALYNEQFF. DNA for the CDR3: TGTGCCAGCGCGCTCTACAATGAGCAGTTCTTC. The chain combines TRBV28 with TRBJ2-1; D remains ambiguous. V lost 8 bases and J lost 3, with 5 bases in between. This CDR3 is 11 amino acids long. CDR1 and CDR2 (germline): MDHEN, SYDVKM.

Regarding this clone: One junction end does not reproduce the germline sequence, and a read error may be involved. The V call is TRBV5-3, the J call TRBJ2-7; 10 bases are shared with TRBD1. TRBV5-3 is designated an ORF whose function remains uncertain. This CDR3 spans 17 amino acids. In DNA form, the CDR3 reads TGTGCCAGATGCTTGTTTCACCGGGACAGGGGCCCCTACGAGCAGTACTTC. Translating it yields CARCLFHRDRGPYEQYF.

The J gene is TRBJ2-7, the V gene TRBV5-6; no reliable D call. CDR1 and CDR2 from the germline V gene are SGHDT and YYEEEE. This CDR3 contains 13 residues. Trimming removed 0 bases from V and 5 bases from J, with 9 bases in between. In DNA form, the CDR3 reads TGTGCCAGCAGCTTGGGCACTAACCACGAGCAGTACTTC. Protein product: CASSLGTNHEQYF.

J is TRBJ1-1 and V is TRBV14; D uncertain. This CDR3 has 13 residues. With 5 bases removed from V and 1 base from J, the gap between germline ends came to 8 bases. Germline lookup yields CDR1 SGHDN and CDR2 FVKESK. For the CDR3, the DNA is TGTGCCAGCAGCGCGGAGCGGAACACTGAAGCTTTCTTT. It specifies CASSAERNTEAFF.

V usage is TRBV3-1 (or the pseudogene TRBV3-2) and J usage is TRBJ2-2; D call uncertain. Trimming cost V 1 base and J 5 bases, with 5 bases left between them. Germline lookup yields CDR1 LGHDT and CDR2 YNNKEL (reference sequence). This CDR3 comprises 13 residues. The DNA for the CDR3 is TGTGCCAGCAGCCAAGGCAGGACCGGGGAGCTGTTTTTT. It is translated as CASSQGRTGELFF.

The chain has TRBV20-1 and TRBJ2-5; weak D call: TRBD2 (6 bases). The CDR3 length is 11 residues. V was shortened by 7 bases and J by 1 base, with 7 bases between the two germline ends. Per germline, CDR1 DFQATT and CDR2 SNEGSKA (reference sequence). In nucleotides, the CDR3 is TGCAGTGTGCGGGGCCAAGAGACCCAGTACTTC. Translation gives CSVRGQETQYF.

The chain has TRBV13 and TRBJ2-4; TRBD1 might be the D (5 bases). Germline CDR1 reads PRHDT; CDR2 reads FYEKMQ (reference sequence). V lost 0 bases and J lost 6, with 9 bases in between. This CDR3 spans 14 amino acids. This chain's CDR3 is CASSLGPQGNIQYF. CDR3 nucleotides: TGTGCCAGCAGCTTAGGTCCGCAGGGAAACATTCAGTACTTC.

About this clone: Other DNA sequences within the sample encode an identical CDR3. This chain uses TRBV27 with TRBJ2-1, with 9 positions matching TRBD2. Germline assignment: CDR1 MNHEY and CDR2 SMNVEV (reference sequence). The J segment lost 2 bases and the V segment lost 6 bases, leaving 8 bases of the junction unmatched. This CDR3 spans 16 amino acids. The CDR3 bases are TGTGCCAGCAGGGTTGAAGCGGGGGGCCCCTACAATGAGCAGTTCTTC. Protein sequence: CASRVEAGGPYNEQFF.

The rearrangement links TRBV5-1 to TRBJ2-5, with 7 bases identical to TRBD1. The V gene end was trimmed by 0 bases and the J gene end by 3 bases; junction bases not matched to a gene: 5. CDR3 size: 15 residues. Germline V gene lookup returns CDR1 SGHRS and CDR2 YFSETQ. CDR3 coding DNA: TGCGCCAGCAGCTTGGGGGGGACAGTAGAAGAGACCCAGTACTTC. This encodes CASSLGGTVEETQYF.

The genes are TRBV21-1 and TRBJ2-7; TRBD2 is the table's D call, not checked against the DNA. TRBV21-1 is given as a pseudogene. The CDR3 loop spans 14 amino acids. CDR3 sequence reads: CASGGGGFSYEQYF. The CDR3 nucleotides read TGTGCCAGCGGGGGAGGGGGATTCTCCTACGAGCAGTACTTC.

CDR3 sequence reads: CASSFTRGSGANVLTF. Here the CDR3 DNA reads TGTGCCAGCAGTTTCACCCGGGGCTCTGGGGCCAACGTCCTGACTTTC. The chain is built from TRBV27 and TRBJ2-6; D may be TRBD2 (5 bases). V dropped 3 bases and J dropped 0 bases, with 9 bases sitting between them. CDR1 and CDR2 from the germline V gene are MNHEY and SMNVEV (reference sequence). CDR3 size: 16 residues.

CDR3 nucleotides: TGTGCCAGCGGCTCCGGGACTAGCGTTAATGAGCAGTTCTTC. This gives the protein CASGSGTSVNEQFF. The rearrangement joins TRBV27 to TRBJ2-1, with 10 bases lining up with TRBD2. This CDR3 comprises 14 residues. V shed 8 bases, J shed 7 bases, and the junction held 8 bases outside the gene matches. CDR1 and CDR2 (germline): MNHEY, SMNVEV (reference sequence).

The CDR3 coding sequence is TGTGCCAGCAGCGTCAGACAGGATCCTAATGAAAAACTGTTTTTT. Its protein product is CASSVRQDPNEKLFF. The chain joins TRBV9 to TRBJ1-4, with a weak D call TRBD1 (6 bases). V was trimmed by 2 bases and J by 3 bases, leaving 11 bases between them. The CDR3 consists of 15 residues. Germline V CDR1 and CDR2: SGDLS, YYNGEE.

The chain is built from TRBV4-2 and TRBJ1-6; 7 nucleotides line up with TRBD1. This CDR3 has 14 residues. The V gene end was trimmed by 5 bases and the J gene end by 6 bases; junction bases not matched to a gene: 4. Germline V lookup: CDR1 LGHNA, CDR2 YNFKEQ. CDR3 nucleotide sequence: TGTGCCAGCAGCTCACAGGGGAGTAATTCACCCCTCCACTTT. Translating gives CASSSQGSNSPLHF.

The chain is built from TRBV18 and TRBJ2-1; 7 nucleotides align to TRBD1. The CDR3 sequence is 14 residues long. V was clipped by 4 bases and J by 4 bases; unmatched bases: 4. Germline loops: CDR1 KGHSH, CDR2 LQKENI. CDR3 residues: CASSLDRSYNEQFF. CDR3 coding DNA: TGTGCCAGCTCACTGGACAGGTCTTACAATGAGCAGTTCTTC.

This clone appeared once. The J gene is TRBJ2-3, the V gene TRBV7-2, with 7 bases lining up with TRBD2. This CDR3 has 15 amino acids. Germline values: CDR1 SGHTA, CDR2 FQGNSA. V lost 2 bases and J lost 10; bases outside the gene matches: 12. The DNA for the CDR3 is TGTGCCAGCAGCTTAAGTATTGTAACCCGGGGGGCGCAGTATTTT. This gives the protein CASSLSIVTRGAQYF.

Here the CDR3 DNA reads TGTGCCAGCAGTTTCCGGACAGGGGGTCCCTTCTACGAGCAGTACTTC. As protein: CASSFRTGGPFYEQYF. The chain joins TRBV28 to TRBJ2-7; 10 nucleotides match TRBD1. CDR1 MDHEN and CDR2 SYDVKM come from the germline V gene. This CDR3 contains 16 residues. Trimming at V came to 3 bases and at J to 3 bases, leaving 8 bases not matched to a gene.

This chain uses TRBV4-1 with TRBJ1-6, with D tentatively TRBD1 (5 bases). Between the trimmed V and J ends, which lost 1 base and 8 bases, there was a span of 18 bases. Germline lookup yields CDR1 MGHRA and CDR2 YSYEKL. The CDR3 is 17 amino acids. The CDR3 protein is CASSQVPPQGGHSPLHF. DNA of the CDR3: TGCGCCAGCAGCCAAGTTCCCCCGCAGGGTGGTCATTCACCCCTCCACTTT.

This clone appeared a few times. V usage is TRBV28 and J usage is TRBJ1-3; no clear D gene. The CDR3 spans 12 residues. Germline CDR1 reads MDHEN; CDR2 reads SYDVKM. V was cut by 7 bases and J by 0 bases, with 4 bases left in between. CDR3 bases: TGTGCCAGCATGAGCTCTGGAAACACCATATATTTT. It encodes CASMSSGNTIYF. The whole variable domain, remainder taken from reference TRBV28 and TRBJ1-3, is DVKVTQSSRYLVKRTGEKVFLECVQDMDHENMFWYRQDPGLGLRLIYFSYDVKMKEKGDIPEGYSVSREKKERFSLILESASTNQTSMYLCASMSSGNTIYFGEGSWLTVV.

V gene TRBV19 combines with J gene TRBJ1-2; TRBD1 matches 9 bases. Per germline, CDR1 LNHDA and CDR2 SQIVND (reference sequence). The V gene end was trimmed by 6 bases and the J gene end by 4 bases; junction bases not matched to a gene: 3. The CDR3 runs to 13 residues. The CDR3 DNA reads as TGTGCCAGTAGACAGGGGGCGGGCTATGGCTACACCTTC. The encoded protein is CASRQGAGYGYTF.

The chain carries TRBV29-1 and TRBJ2-1; D may be TRBD1 (5 bases). Per the germline V gene, CDR1 is SQVTM and CDR2 is ANQGSEA. The V end was cut by 3 bases, the J end by 4 bases, with 10 bases between. This CDR3 is built from 13 residues. CDR3: CSVEKQEYNEQFF. In nucleotides, the CDR3 is TGCAGCGTTGAGAAACAGGAGTACAATGAGCAGTTCTTC.

V is TRBV4-3 and J is TRBJ2-3; D may be TRBD2 (6 bases). From germline, CDR1 is LGHNA and CDR2 YSLEER. V lost 4 bases and J 3 bases, leaving 14 bases between the germline ends. The CDR3 spans 15 residues. The CDR3 DNA sequence: TGCGCCAGCAGCCGCGGGACCTTGGAAACAGATACGCAGTATTTT. It codes for CASSRGTLETDTQYF.

The V gene is TRBV3-1 (or the pseudogene TRBV3-2), the J gene TRBJ1-2; D may be TRBD1 (6 bases). Germline CDR1 and CDR2: LGHDT and YNNKEL (reference sequence). The CDR3 sequence is 14 residues long. V shed 5 bases and J shed 4 bases, with 14 bases lying between them. DNA for the CDR3: TGTGCCAGCAGCGATGGGACACTCGCCTATGGCTACACCTTC. As protein: CASSDGTLAYGYTF.

This clone was seen a few times. This same CDR3 is encoded by further DNA sequences in the sample. This chain's CDR3 is CASSQGGAGNTIYF. The CDR3 nucleotides are TGTGCCAGCAGCCAAGGGGGGGCTGGAAACACCATATATTTT. The gene calls are TRBV3-1 (or the pseudogene TRBV3-2) and TRBJ1-3; possibly TRBD1 for D (5 bases). This CDR3 region has 14 residues. CDR1 and CDR2 (germline): LGHDT, YNNKEL (reference sequence). V was pared by 1 base and J by 2 bases, with 6 bases between.

This chain links TRBV11-2 with TRBJ2-7, with 8 nucleotides matching TRBD1. From germline, CDR1 is SGHAT and CDR2 FQNNGV. The V segment lost 1 base and the J segment 1 base; nucleotides outside the gene matches: 6. The CDR3 runs to 16 residues. The CDR3 reads CASSLASGTGSYEQYF. The DNA of the CDR3 is TGTGCCAGCAGCTTAGCCTCCGGGACAGGATCCTACGAGCAGTACTTC.